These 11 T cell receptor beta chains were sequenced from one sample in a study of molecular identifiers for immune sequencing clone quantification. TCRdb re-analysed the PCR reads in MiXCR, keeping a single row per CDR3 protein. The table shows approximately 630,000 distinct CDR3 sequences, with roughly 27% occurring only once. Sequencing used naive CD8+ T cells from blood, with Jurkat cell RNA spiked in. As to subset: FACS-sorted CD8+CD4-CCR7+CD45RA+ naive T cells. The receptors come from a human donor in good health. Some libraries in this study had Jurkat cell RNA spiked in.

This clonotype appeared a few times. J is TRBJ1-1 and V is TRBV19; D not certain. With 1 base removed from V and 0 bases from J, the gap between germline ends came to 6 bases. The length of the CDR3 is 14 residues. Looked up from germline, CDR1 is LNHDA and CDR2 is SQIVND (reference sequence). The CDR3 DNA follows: TGTGCCAGTAGTATAGTAGTGATGAACACTGAAGCTTTCTTT. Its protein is CASSIVVMNTEAFF.

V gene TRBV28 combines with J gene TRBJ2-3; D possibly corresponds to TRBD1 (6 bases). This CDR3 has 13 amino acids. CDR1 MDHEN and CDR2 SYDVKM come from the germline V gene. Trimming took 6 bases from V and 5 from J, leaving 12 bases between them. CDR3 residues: CASSYRVEDTQYF. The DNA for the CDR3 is TGTGCCAGCAGCTACAGGGTCGAAGATACGCAGTATTTT.

This chain's CDR3 is CASSFGREGRVGEQFF. The CDR3 DNA follows: TGTGCCAGCAGCTTCGGGCGGGAGGGCCGAGTTGGTGAGCAGTTCTTC. The chain carries TRBV11-1 and TRBJ2-1; 9 nucleotides agree with TRBD2. CDR1 is SGHAT, CDR2 FQDESV, per germline (reference sequence). CDR3 length equals 16 residues. V dropped 3 bases and J dropped 9; count of bases not matched to a gene: 12.

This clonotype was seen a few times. CDR3 nucleotide sequence: TGCAGTGCTAGAGATCTAGCGGGGGTGGTTAATGAGCAGTTCTTC. Translated: CSARDLAGVVNEQFF. This chain connects TRBV20-1 to TRBJ2-1, with 10 bases aligning to TRBD2. CDR1 and CDR2 from the germline V gene are DFQATT and SNEGSKA (reference sequence). The CDR3 spans 15 residues. V lost 0 bases, J lost 7 bases, and 6 bases stayed unmatched.

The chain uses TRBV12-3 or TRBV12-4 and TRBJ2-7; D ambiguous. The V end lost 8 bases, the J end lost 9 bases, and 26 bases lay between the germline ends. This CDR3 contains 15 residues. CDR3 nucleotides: TGTGCCAGCTCCCCTCTTTTGCAGCGCGAGGACGGGCAGTACTTC. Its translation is CASSPLLQREDGQYF.

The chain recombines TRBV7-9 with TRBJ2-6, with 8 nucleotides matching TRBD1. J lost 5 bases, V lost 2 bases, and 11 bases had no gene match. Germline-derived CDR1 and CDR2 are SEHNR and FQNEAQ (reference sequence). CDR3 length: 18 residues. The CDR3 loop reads CASSLNRGLEDWANVLTF. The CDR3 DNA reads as TGTGCCAGCAGCTTAAACAGGGGGTTAGAGGACTGGGCCAACGTCCTGACTTTC.

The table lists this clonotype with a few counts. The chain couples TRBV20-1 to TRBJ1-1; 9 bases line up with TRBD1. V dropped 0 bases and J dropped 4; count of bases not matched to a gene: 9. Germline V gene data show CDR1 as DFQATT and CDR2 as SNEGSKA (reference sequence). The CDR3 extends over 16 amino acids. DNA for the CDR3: TGCAGTGCTAGAGATTTGCGACAGGGGGAAAGCACTGAAGCTTTCTTT. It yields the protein CSARDLRQGESTEAFF.

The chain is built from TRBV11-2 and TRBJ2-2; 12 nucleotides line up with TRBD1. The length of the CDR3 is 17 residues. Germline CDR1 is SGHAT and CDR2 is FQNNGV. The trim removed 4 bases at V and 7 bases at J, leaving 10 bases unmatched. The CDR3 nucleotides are TGTGCCAGCAGCTCCCTCTGGGACAGGGGGCCGGGCGGGGAGCTGTTTTTT. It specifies CASSSLWDRGPGGELFF.

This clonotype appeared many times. The CDR3 DNA follows: TGTGCCTGGAGCCGAGGGGCTACGGGATACGAGCAGTACTTC. It yields the protein CAWSRGATGYEQYF. The J gene is TRBJ2-7, the V gene TRBV30; the D call may be TRBD1 or TRBD2 (5 bases each). Trimming removed 3 bases at V and 4 bases at J, with 16 bases between. The CDR3 runs 14 residues. Germline V lookup: CDR1 GTSNPN, CDR2 SVGIG (reference sequence).

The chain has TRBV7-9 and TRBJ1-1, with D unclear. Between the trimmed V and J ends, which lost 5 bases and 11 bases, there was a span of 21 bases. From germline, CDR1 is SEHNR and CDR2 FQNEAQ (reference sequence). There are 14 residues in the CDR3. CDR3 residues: CASSERTEAVDAFF. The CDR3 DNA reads TGTGCCAGCAGCGAAAGGACGGAGGCGGTTGACGCTTTCTTT.

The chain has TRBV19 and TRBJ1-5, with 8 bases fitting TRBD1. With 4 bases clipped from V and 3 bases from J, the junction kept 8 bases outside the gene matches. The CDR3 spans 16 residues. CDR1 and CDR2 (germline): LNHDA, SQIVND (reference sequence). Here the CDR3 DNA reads TGTGCCAGTAGTACGGGAGACAGGGGCTACAATCAGCCCCAGCATTTT. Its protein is CASSTGDRGYNQPQHF.